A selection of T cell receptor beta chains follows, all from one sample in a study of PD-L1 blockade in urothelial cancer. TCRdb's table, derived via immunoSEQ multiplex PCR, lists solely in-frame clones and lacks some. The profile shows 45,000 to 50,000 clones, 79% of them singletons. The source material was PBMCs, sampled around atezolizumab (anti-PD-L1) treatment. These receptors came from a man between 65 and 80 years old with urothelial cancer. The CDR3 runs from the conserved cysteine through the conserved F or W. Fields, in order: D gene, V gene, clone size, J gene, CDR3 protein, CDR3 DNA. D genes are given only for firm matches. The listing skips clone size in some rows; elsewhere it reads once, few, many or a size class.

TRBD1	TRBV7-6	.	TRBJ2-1	CASSSRRGQGWQFF	TGTGCCAGCAGCTCTCGCAGGGGGCAGGGGTGGCAGTTCTTC
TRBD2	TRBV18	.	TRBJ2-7	CASSPWASGISEQYF	TGTGCCAGCTCCCCCTGGGCTAGCGGGATCAGCGAGCAGTACTTC
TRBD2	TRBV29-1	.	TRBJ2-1	CSVPGLAAYNEQFF	TGCAGCGTCCCGGGACTAGCGGCCTACAATGAGCAGTTCTTC
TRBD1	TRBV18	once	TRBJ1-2	CASLPATGGSGYTF	TGTGCCAGCTTACCGGCAACAGGGGGAAGTGGCTACACCTTC
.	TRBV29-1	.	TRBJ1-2	CSVVDGGSVNYDYTF	TGCAGCGTTGTCGATGGTGGGTCAGTTAACTATGACTACACCTTC
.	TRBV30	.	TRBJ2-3	CAWSVGGRAADTQYF	TGTGCCTGGAGTGTCGGAGGGCGAGCCGCAGATACGCAGTATTTT
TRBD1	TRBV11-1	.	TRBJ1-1	CASSLGQGWGAFF	TGTGCCAGCAGCTTGGGACAGGGATGGGGAGCTTTCTTT
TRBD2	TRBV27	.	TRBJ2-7	CASSLFPGLAGVYEQYF	TGTGCCAGCAGTTTATTTCCGGGCCTAGCGGGGGTCTACGAGCAGTACTTC
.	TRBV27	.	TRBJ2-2	CASTGLPNTGELFF	TGTGCCAGCACGGGACTCCCGAACACCGGGGAGCTGTTTTTT
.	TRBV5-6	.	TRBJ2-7	CASSLTGRNEQYF	TGTGCCAGCAGCTTGACAGGTCGCAACGAGCAGTACTTC
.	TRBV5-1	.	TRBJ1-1	CASNYLRSSLRNTEAFF	TGCGCCAGCAACTACCTGAGGTCCAGCCTAAGGAACACTGAAGCTTTCTTT
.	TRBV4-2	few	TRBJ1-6	CASSQDLGRGASPLHF	TGTGCCAGCAGCCAAGATCTCGGACGGGGGGCCTCACCCCTCCACTTT
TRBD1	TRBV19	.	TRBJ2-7	CASSIDGTGIPYEQYF	TGTGCCAGTAGTATCGATGGGACAGGGATCCCCTACGAGCAGTACTTC
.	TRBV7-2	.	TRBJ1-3	CASSASSGNTIYF	TGTGCCAGCAGCGCGAGCTCTGGAAACACCATATATTTT
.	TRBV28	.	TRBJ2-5	CASSPGAGAETQYF	TGTGCCAGCTCACCAGGGGCCGGGGCGGAGACCCAGTACTTC
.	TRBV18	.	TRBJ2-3	CASSPSAGSADTQYF	TGTGCCAGCTCACCATCGGCCGGGAGCGCAGATACGCAGTATTTT
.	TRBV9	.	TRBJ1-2	CASSSPGNYGYTF	TGTGCCAGCAGCTCGCCAGGAAACTATGGCTACACCTTC
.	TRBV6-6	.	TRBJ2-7	CASRQTAYEQYF	TGTGCCAGCAGACAGACAGCTTACGAGCAGTACTTC
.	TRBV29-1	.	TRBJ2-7	CSVGTPSSYEQYF	TGCAGCGTTGGGACACCAAGCTCCTACGAGCAGTACTTC
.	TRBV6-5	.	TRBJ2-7	CASSDWSYEQYF	TGTGCCAGCTCGGACTGGTCCTACGAGCAGTACTTC
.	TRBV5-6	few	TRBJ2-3	CASSQYQFSSTDTQYF	TGTGCCAGCAGCCAATACCAGTTTTCAAGCACAGATACGCAGTATTTT
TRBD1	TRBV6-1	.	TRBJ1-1	CASSEETGKGTEAFF	TGTGCCAGCAGTGAGGAGACAGGGAAGGGCACTGAAGCTTTCTTT
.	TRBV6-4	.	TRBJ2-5	CASSPNPGSMGETQYF	TGTGCCAGCAGTCCTAATCCGGGATCCATGGGGGAGACCCAGTACTTC
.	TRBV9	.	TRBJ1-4	CASSPTAANEKLFF	TGTGCCAGCAGCCCTACAGCCGCTAATGAAAAACTGTTTTTT
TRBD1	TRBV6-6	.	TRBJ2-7	CASSLDRDHLEQYF	TGTGCCAGCAGCCTAGACAGGGATCACCTCGAGCAGTACTTC
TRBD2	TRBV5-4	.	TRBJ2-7	CASSRGLAGAGEQYF	TGTGCCAGCAGCAGGGGACTAGCGGGAGCAGGAGAGCAGTACTTC
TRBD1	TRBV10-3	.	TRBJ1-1	CASQGAVDTEAFF	TGTGCCTCTCAGGGGGCCGTGGACACTGAAGCTTTCTTT
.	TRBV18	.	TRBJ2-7	CASSPGRSSYEQYF	TGTGCCAGCTCACCAGGGAGGAGCTCCTACGAGCAGTACTTC